This T cell receptor beta chain came from a study of shared clonotypes between healthy human individuals (dated by TCRdb to 2018 to 2021). Background for the entire study: A couple of women and three men aged 18 to 49 years were included in the cohort. Per donor, three plates each were used for CD4 naive and CD4 memory, two for CD8 naive, and one for CD8 memory. The study deeply sequenced blood TCR repertoires of five healthy adults to estimate repertoire size and the extent of clonotype sharing between individuals. To increase sequencing depth and limit assay-specific biases, TCR repertoire library preparation and sequencing were carried out by different laboratories using diverse techniques. Each donor's leukapheresis produced roughly between about 0.9 and 9.5 billion PBMCs. Here is what the overall study found, with its caveats: Only blood was sampled, and tissue TCR repertoires likely differ from those in blood. Larger estimated clonotype richness was generally found for naive subsets than for memory subsets. Based on pairwise subsampling, the degree of clonotype sharing among donors was expected to be affected by sequencing depth. Rarefaction of sorted-subset datasets indicated incomplete sequencing despite the large sequencing depth. Higher generation probabilities were observed for clonotypes shared by all four sorted-subset donors than for non-shared clonotypes. The genetic and exposure-history diversity represented was limited by the small number of donors. When a handful of donors were compared, the shared fraction of clonotypes was 5% to 6.5% for naive CD4, roughly 3.3% for naive CD8, 2% to 2.5% for memory CD4, and 0.35% to 0.4% for memory CD8.

TCR CDR3 regions were amplified from genomic DNA by multiplex PCR using the deep immunoSEQ assay. Extracted genomic DNA from each cell subset was spread evenly across all wells of several immunoSEQ 96-well plates, with each plate serving as a replicate. For sorted subsets, approximately 200 ng of genomic DNA, equivalent to 30,000 or so T cell genomes, went into each replicate PCR. Purified libraries were measured with a Qubit 3.0 fluorometer, size-checked on a Bioanalyzer 2100, and measured again with the KAPA Library Quantification kit. Each immunoSEQ 96-well plate was sequenced on its own single-read 150-cycle Illumina NextSeq 550 flow cell. The original methods were these. Because the immunoSEQ output held only junctional sequences and lacked quality scores, the filtering could not match the filtering applied to full-length reads. To assign V/J genes and CDR3, sequences were annotated using PyIR, a Python wrapper for IgBLAST v1.9, with IMGT germline references. Reads were filtered out if the reads had weak V/J assignments (E-value above 1e-6), no CDR3, stop codons, out-of-frame junctions, or ambiguous translated residues. A V3J clonotype was defined by an identical inferred V gene, J gene, and CDR3 amino acid sequence. To compute the percentage overlap between repertoires, the number of shared unique clonotypes was divided by the size of the smaller repertoire. Richness of each repertoire was evaluated using RTK rarefaction, the Chao1 estimator, and Recon v2.1 estimates of unobserved clonotypes. OLGA was used to compute generation probabilities for all TCRbeta clonotypes that the gDNA method yielded from a handful of donors. TCRdb carries this immuneACCESS record with in-frame sequences only. Its versions omit some clonotypes, under half of them owing to an unresolved V gene in the studies checked, with the rest unexplained. From that table come the V and J calls and clone size; the DNA was used to work out D and trimming. The sample includes approximately 240,000 clones, with 65% observed a single time. Clones ranked in the top ten supply 11% of the sample.

Donors were healthy HIV-negative adults with no recently reported acute infections or vaccinations. Every donor was a Caucasian adult living in Nashville, Tennessee, USA. CD4+ T cells were enriched by magnetic negative selection; naive cells were then positively selected on CD45RA, and the negative fraction formed the memory subset. After blood collection by leukapheresis, PBMCs were isolated using Ficoll-Histopaque density gradient centrifugation and then cryopreserved in the vapor phase of liquid nitrogen. Analytical flow cytometry was used to check the purity and quantity of each magnetically sorted T cell population. Each sorted fraction had its genomic DNA isolated and then quantified by UV absorbance on a Nanodrop 2000c. Here V drops 5 bases and J drops 4 bases, and the junction holds 9 bases not matched to any gene. CDR3 length: 16 amino acids, cysteine to phenylalanine. Of all the DNA, just the CDR3 is kept, 48 bases in frame from base 1. As encoded in the germline V gene, CDR1 is SGHRS while CDR2 is YFSETQ.

Of note for this clone: The antigen it binds to is not known. Base qualities are not recorded, but no much larger clone differs from it by a single base.

This receptor was taken from a man in his thirties or forties in good health. Sequencing used memory CD4+ T cells sorted from blood. Sample cell subset or site, as interpreted from the label and publication: CD45RA-negative fraction. This chain is built from TRBV5-1 and TRBJ2-1, with 10 bases matching TRBD2. CDR3 region: CASSLPTSGIYNEQFF. The nucleotides are TGCGCCAGCAGTCTGCCTACTAGCGGGATTTACAATGAGCAGTTCTTC.